This TCR beta chain derives from a study of cytomegalovirus exposure and HLA in healthy donors. General observations from the study: Based on reports, TCR beta sequences accurately predicted HLA-A and HLA-B alleles for most subjects. Evidence from a later analysis indicated that most CMV-associated TCR beta chains looked HLA-restricted. Common viral pathogens seemed, in a later analysis, to connect with several of the most significant clusters.

Per the germline V gene, CDR1 is LNHDA and CDR2 is SQIVND (reference sequence). This CDR3 spans 13 amino acids. PCR was performed using 60 Vbeta and 13 Jbeta primers. TCRdb's copy holds only in-frame clones and misses some; the assay was immunoSEQ multiplex PCR. Its clone listing holds about 190,000 clones. A remark on this clone: The antigen is unknown. At one end, the junction sequence differs from germline, possibly due to a read error.

The sequence derives from a woman aged 25 to 39 in good health and CMV-seropositive. The specimen sequenced was PBMCs. This chain joins TRBV19 and TRBJ2-2; D gene uncertain. CDR3 in amino acids: CASSVERTGELFF. CDR3 bases: TGTGCCAGTAGTGTAGAACGGACCGGGGAGCTGTTTTTT. The whole variable domain, remainder taken from reference TRBV19 and TRBJ2-2, is DGGITQSPKYLFRKEGQNVTLSCEQNLNHDAMYWYRQDPGQGLRLIYYSQIVNDFQKGDIAEGYSVSREKKESFPLTVTSAQKNPTAFYLCASSVERTGELFFGEGSRLTVL.